These 3 T cell receptor beta chains were all obtained from the same sample, sequenced in a study of cytomegalovirus exposure and HLA in healthy donors. The primer mix had 60 Vbeta and 13 Jbeta primers. Sequenced by immunoSEQ multiplex PCR; TCRdb stores in-frame clones only, minus some. This repertoire shows about 150,000 clones, around 80% found once; its top ten account for 1.5% to 2%. Material: PBMCs. These receptors all come from a man aged 40-50 years in good health and CMV-seronegative.

As for this clone: At one end the junction does not follow the germline gene, possibly because of a read error. CDR3 amino acids: CSSSPRTAWESTDTQYF. CDR3 bases: TGTTCCAGCAGCCCGAGGACAGCCTGGGAAAGCACAGATACGCAGTATTTT. The chain recombines TRBV7-9 with TRBJ2-3; D is possibly TRBD1 (6 bases). The CDR3 is 17 amino acids. Germline CDR1 and CDR2: SEHNR and FQNEAQ (reference sequence).

This sequence joins TRBV4-1 and TRBJ1-4; D uncertain. Trimming took off 3 bases at V and 8 bases at J, with 7 bases between the two ends. CDR1 and CDR2 (germline): MGHRA, YSYEKL. This CDR3 region has 12 residues. CDR3: CASSQAREKLFF. In nucleotides, the CDR3 is TGCGCCAGCAGCCAGGCCCGAGAAAAACTGTTTTTT.

The V and J genes are TRBV4-1 and TRBJ2-3, with 8 positions matching TRBD2. Germline loops: CDR1 MGHRA, CDR2 YSYEKL. V shed 4 bases and J 2 bases; nucleotides not matched to a gene: 8. The CDR3 consists of 16 residues. This CDR3 reads CASSPGGRGVTDTQYF. DNA for the CDR3: TGCGCCAGCAGCCCGGGGGGGCGGGGGGTCACAGATACGCAGTATTTT.